These 21 T cell receptor beta chains originate from one sample sequenced in a study of CD8 T cells in Susac syndrome. With random hexamers, reverse transcription was performed on about 0.45 to 1 ug of RNA. TCRdb reanalysed the immunoSEQ multiplex PCR reads using MiXCR and keeps one entry per CDR3 protein. The sample includes 330,000 or so distinct CDR3 sequences, 85% of them seen just once. The material sequenced was CD8+ T cells from PBMCs. These receptors all stem from a human donor with multiple sclerosis.

V is TRBV18 and J is TRBJ2-7, with unresolved D. This CDR3 is built from 17 residues. Trimming removed 1 base from V and 0 bases from J, with 16 bases in between. CDR1 KGHSH and CDR2 LQKENI come from the germline V gene. Here the CDR3 reads CASSPRFDDPSSYEQYF. The CDR3 coding sequence is TGTGCCAGCTCACCACGGTTTGACGACCCGAGCTCCTACGAGCAGTACTTC.

The chain is built from TRBV28 and TRBJ2-7; possibly TRBD1 or TRBD2 for D (5 bases each). V shed 5 bases and J shed 2 bases, with 16 bases lying between them. In germline, CDR1 is MDHEN, CDR2 SYDVKM. The CDR3 is made up of 15 amino acids. In DNA, the CDR3 is TGTGCCAGCAGTAGGTGGGACGGTACAACCTACGAGCAGTACTTC. Amino acid sequence: CASSRWDGTTYEQYF. Full variable domain (outside the CDR3, taken from reference TRBV28 and TRBJ2-7): DVKVTQSSRYLVKRTGEKVFLECVQDMDHENMFWYRQDPGLGLRLIYFSYDVKMKEKGDIPEGYSVSREKKERFSLILESASTNQTSMYLCASSRWDGTTYEQYFGPGTRLTVT.

The chain is built from TRBV24-1 and TRBJ2-3; possibly TRBD2 for D (5 bases). The CDR3 spans 17 residues. The germline V gene has CDR1 KGHDR and CDR2 SFDVKD. Trimming removed 1 base from V and 4 bases from J, with 17 bases in between. Here the CDR3 DNA reads TGTGCCACCAGTGATTTTAGGTACGGGATTGCTCCAGATACGCAGTATTTT. Protein product: CATSDFRYGIAPDTQYF.

The chain recombines TRBV29-1 with TRBJ2-7; TRBD2 matches at 7 bases. Germline V gene sequence: CDR1 SQVTM, CDR2 ANQGSEA. The CDR3 is 13 amino acids. The trim removed 6 bases at V and 1 base at J, leaving 6 bases unmatched. CDR3 sequence (DNA): TGCAGCGTGCAGCGGGAACTTTCCTACGAGCAGTACTTC. This sequence encodes CSVQRELSYEQYF.

This chain joins TRBV5-8 and TRBJ1-5, with D perhaps matching TRBD1 (5 bases). There are 17 residues in the CDR3. Germline CDR1 SGHTS, CDR2 YDEGEE. Deletions cut 3 bases from V and 3 bases from J, with 19 bases between. The CDR3 region is CASSSSLPGMNNQPQHF. Written as DNA, the CDR3 is TGTGCCAGCAGCTCCAGCCTTCCAGGGATGAACAATCAGCCCCAGCATTTT.

The CDR3 here is CASSLRLLNEQFF. The CDR3 nucleotides read TGTGCCAGCAGCTTACGGTTACTCAATGAGCAGTTCTTC. The chain couples TRBV7-9 to TRBJ2-1; unclear D gene. The CDR3 length is 13 residues. Germline loops: CDR1 SEHNR, CDR2 FQNEAQ (reference sequence). V gave up 2 bases and J gave up 6 bases, with 8 bases separating them. Supplemented by reference TRBV7-9 and TRBJ2-1, the full variable domain reads DTGVSQNPRHKITKRGQNVTFRCDPISEHNRLYWYRQTLGQGPEFLTYFQNEAQLEKSRLLSDRFSAERPKGSFSTLEIQRTEQGDSAMYLCASSLRLLNEQFFGPGTRLTVL.

This chain joins TRBV7-8 and TRBJ2-1; D ambiguous. The CDR3 covers 14 residues. Deletions cut 3 bases from V and 4 bases from J, with 10 bases between. The V gene's germline CDR1 is SGHVS and CDR2 FQNEAQ. Here the CDR3 DNA reads TGTGCCAGCAGCTTCGTGACCTTTTACAATGAGCAGTTCTTC. Amino acid sequence: CASSFVTFYNEQFF.

The chain links TRBV15 to TRBJ2-5; unclear D gene. Germline CDR1 and CDR2: LNHNV and YYDKDF (reference sequence). The CDR3 is 12 residues long. V lost 6 bases and J 2 bases, leaving 7 bases between the germline ends. The CDR3 loop is CATRKEQETQYF. The CDR3 DNA reads as TGTGCCACCAGGAAAGAACAAGAGACCCAGTACTTC.

V and J are TRBV6-5 and TRBJ1-1, with D unresolved. This CDR3 contains 13 residues. The germline gives CDR1 MNHEY, CDR2 SVGAGI. The V and J ends lost 0 bases and 4 bases respectively, with 6 bases between them. CDR3 bases: TGTGCCAGCAGTTACTCGATTGTCACTGAAGCTTTCTTT. This sequence encodes CASSYSIVTEAFF.

The V gene is TRBV28, the J gene TRBJ2-1, with TRBD2 matching 7 bases. Germline-derived CDR1 and CDR2 are MDHEN and SYDVKM. V lost 3 bases, J lost 7 bases, and 6 bases stayed unmatched. The CDR3 consists of 14 residues. DNA for the CDR3: TGTGCCAGCAGTTTGTATAATAGCGGGAATGAGCAGTTCTTC. Encoded protein: CASSLYNSGNEQFF.

CDR3 sequence reads: CASSQDRGSATGTGELFF. The CDR3, as DNA: TGCGCCAGCAGCCAAGACCGGGGAAGCGCGACGGGCACCGGGGAGCTGTTTTTT. The chain links TRBV4-3 to TRBJ2-2; TRBD2 is a possible D gene (5 bases). V was cut by 0 bases and J by 4 bases, with 18 bases left in between. Germline CDR1 reads LGHNA; CDR2 reads YSLEER. The CDR3 covers 18 residues.

This clonotype came up once. The chain recombines TRBV7-2 with TRBJ1-2, with D perhaps matching TRBD1 (6 bases). The V and J ends lost 4 bases and 6 bases respectively, with 12 bases between them. The CDR3 extends over 13 amino acids. Germline CDR1 is SGHTA and CDR2 is FQGNSA. The CDR3 sequence: CASSYGQPDGYTF. In DNA form, the CDR3 reads TGTGCCAGCAGCTACGGACAGCCAGATGGCTACACCTTC.

The chain employs TRBV19 and TRBJ1-1; unclear D gene. The V end was cut by 3 bases, the J end by 1 base, with 6 bases between. CDR3 length: 13 amino acids. CDR1 and CDR2 from the germline V gene are LNHDA and SQIVND (reference sequence). CDR3 in DNA: TGTGCCAGTAGTATTCCGGCGAACACTGAAGCTTTCTTT. Its protein product is CASSIPANTEAFF.

This sequence joins TRBV27 and TRBJ1-2, with a weak D call TRBD1 (5 bases). The CDR3 loop spans 15 amino acids. The germline gives CDR1 MNHEY, CDR2 SMNVEV (reference sequence). Between the trimmed V and J ends, which lost 0 bases and 7 bases, there was a span of 15 bases. The CDR3 is CASSLSSGAAPGYTF. DNA of the CDR3: TGTGCCAGCAGTTTATCGTCTGGGGCTGCTCCTGGCTACACCTTC.

This clonotype occurred a few times. The chain has TRBV5-8 and TRBJ2-3; D is unclear. Trimming left V 1 base short and J 1 base short, with 13 bases between. Germline loops: CDR1 SGHTS, CDR2 YDEGEE. The CDR3 runs 16 residues. CDR3 coding DNA: TGTGCCAGCAGCTTGCGATCCCGGATTGGCACAGATACGCAGTATTTT. Encoded protein: CASSLRSRIGTDTQYF.

The chain joins TRBV20-1 to TRBJ2-1; TRBD2 aligns across 8 bases. Germline V lookup: CDR1 DFQATT, CDR2 SNEGSKA (reference sequence). The CDR3 covers 18 residues. Trimming took 4 bases from V and 1 from J; bases not matched to a gene: 15. The CDR3 DNA is TGCAGTGCTACCAACCGTTTTAGTAGCGGGAATTCCTACAATGAGCAGTTCTTC. Its translation is CSATNRFSSGNSYNEQFF.

This chain connects TRBV20-1 to TRBJ1-2; weak D call: TRBD1 (5 bases). The CDR3 contains 11 residues. From germline, CDR1 is DFQATT and CDR2 SNEGSKA (reference sequence). V dropped 5 bases and J dropped 9 bases, with 13 bases sitting between them. Here the CDR3 DNA reads TGCAGTGCTGATCGGGGGTCGAGCTACACCTTC. Translating it yields CSADRGSSYTF.

This rearrangement joins TRBV5-1 to TRBJ2-1; 11 bases are a match to TRBD2. There are 16 residues in the CDR3. Germline CDR1 reads SGHRS; CDR2 reads YFSETQ. Unmatched junction bases numbered 5, after V lost 4 bases and J lost 2 bases. CDR3 protein: CASSGTSGATYNEQFF. DNA of the CDR3: TGCGCCAGCAGCGGGACTAGCGGCGCTACCTACAATGAGCAGTTCTTC.

The rearrangement links TRBV7-6 to TRBJ1-1, with D maybe TRBD1 (5 bases). The V gene's germline CDR1 is SGHVS and CDR2 FNYEAQ. The CDR3 is made up of 16 amino acids. The V and J ends lost 1 base and 4 bases respectively, with 16 bases between them. The CDR3 sequence: CASSLVGGERGTEAFF. In nucleotides, the CDR3 is TGTGCCAGCAGCTTAGTCGGGGGGGAACGAGGCACTGAAGCTTTCTTT.

This chain links TRBV24-1 with TRBJ2-1; possible D gene TRBD2, 7 bases. Trimming stripped 3 bases from V and 7 bases from J, with 21 bases between. The length of the CDR3 is 17 residues. CDR1 and CDR2 from the germline V gene are KGHDR and SFDVKD. The CDR3 here is CATSDLRWGGLRNEQFF. In DNA, the CDR3 is TGTGCCACCAGTGATCTCCGTTGGGGGGGCTTAAGGAATGAGCAGTTCTTC.

The gene calls are TRBV6-2 or TRBV6-3 and TRBJ1-1; 11 nucleotides line up with TRBD1. CDR1 and CDR2 from the germline V gene are MNHEY and SVGEGT. The CDR3 loop spans 14 amino acids. With V trimmed by 5 bases and J by 5 bases, 4 bases remained unmatched. Here the CDR3 reads CASSTGQGATEAFF. CDR3 in DNA: TGTGCCAGCAGTACCGGACAGGGGGCGACTGAAGCTTTCTTT.